The 10 T cell receptor beta chains below were found in one sample sequenced in a study of T-cell memory formation after mild COVID-19 (dated by TCRdb to the early 2020s). Libraries were made using 5' RACE. Sequencing was performed on an Illumina NovaSeq 6000. TCRdb took the public reads, trimmed them with fastp at Q25, ran MiXCR for clone calling and kept in-frame beta chains. Each entry is one CDR3 protein sequence, shown with its most common DNA and genes. The sample yields roughly 320,000 distinct CDR3 sequences; around 28% were counted once. The biggest ten clones account for roughly 13% of the sample. Sequencing used PBMCs or a T cell subset sorted from them (not recorded which). The receptors stem from an adult woman who had mild COVID-19 (a few samples of this study predate the infection). The sample titles of this study are shuffled in the database, so cell type and time point are left out; the donor was told from shared clones.

This clonotype was seen a few times. The chain uses TRBV20-1 and TRBJ2-5; TRBD1 aligns across 7 bases. Germline V gene lookup returns CDR1 DFQATT and CDR2 SNEGSKA (reference sequence). The CDR3 is 13 residues long. V dropped 6 bases and J dropped 5; count of bases not matched to a gene: 9. The chain's CDR3 is CSALRRGSETQYF. In DNA, the CDR3 is TGCAGTGCGCTTCGCAGGGGGAGTGAGACCCAGTACTTC.

The gene calls are TRBV25-1 and TRBJ2-7; 9 nucleotides align to TRBD1. The CDR3 consists of 14 residues. The J segment lost 6 bases and the V segment lost 6 bases, leaving 9 bases of the junction unmatched. Germline V gene data show CDR1 as MGHDK and CDR2 as SYGVNS. The CDR3 region is CASRYGTGMFEQYF. DNA for the CDR3: TGTGCCAGCAGATACGGGACAGGGATGTTCGAGCAGTACTTC.

This chain connects TRBV12-3 or TRBV12-4 to TRBJ2-7, with D unresolved. The CDR3 extends over 14 amino acids. The ends were cut back, 3 bases at V and 3 bases at J, with 12 bases in the middle. The CDR3 DNA reads TGTGCCAGCAGTTTTTGGGGTTTCGGCTACGAGCAGTACTTC. Translating gives CASSFWGFGYEQYF.

The CDR3 nucleotides are TGTGCCAGCAGCCCGGGACAGGGGCTTAGTGAAGCTTTCTTT. Its translation is CASSPGQGLSEAFF. The chain is built from TRBV7-9 and TRBJ1-1, with TRBD1 identical over 10 bases. J gave up 7 bases and V 5 bases, and 7 bases lay outside the gene matches. The CDR3 runs 14 residues. CDR1 is SEHNR and CDR2 is FQNEAQ in the germline V gene (reference sequence). Complete variable domain (other parts from reference TRBV7-9 and TRBJ1-1): DTGVSQNPRHKITKRGQNVTFRCDPISEHNRLYWYRQTLGQGPEFLTYFQNEAQLEKSRLLSDRFSAERPKGSFSTLEIQRTEQGDSAMYLCASSPGQGLSEAFFGQGTRLTVV.

This chain uses TRBV4-2 with TRBJ1-1; no clear D gene. From germline, CDR1 is LGHNA and CDR2 YNFKEQ. The V gene lost 3 bases and the J gene lost 5 bases, with 10 bases spanning the gap. This CDR3 has 13 residues. The CDR3 DNA is TGTGCCAGCAGCCATGGGTTTAGGACTGAAGCTTTCTTT. Amino acids: CASSHGFRTEAFF.

This clonotype has only a few counts. The chain recombines TRBV27 with TRBJ2-7; D is possibly TRBD2 (6 bases). This CDR3 comprises 13 residues. V shed 3 bases and J shed 6 bases, with 12 bases lying between them. The germline V gene has CDR1 MNHEY and CDR2 SMNVEV (reference sequence). CDR3 region: CASSFGIGSEQYF. DNA of the CDR3: TGTGCCAGCAGTTTTGGAATCGGGAGCGAGCAGTACTTC.

The V call is TRBV18, the J call TRBJ2-3; no firm D call. This CDR3 region has 17 residues. The germline V and J ends were trimmed by 0 bases and 2 bases, with 15 bases remaining between them. Looked up from germline, CDR1 is KGHSH and CDR2 is LQKENI. For the CDR3, the DNA is TGTGCCAGCTCACCACCGGGTCCATCAGTAAACACAGATACGCAGTATTTT. Translated: CASSPPGPSVNTDTQYF.

The V call is TRBV24-1, the J call TRBJ2-7, with 8 positions matching TRBD1. This CDR3 contains 15 residues. The germline CDR1 and CDR2 sequences are KGHDR and SFDVKD. Unmatched junction bases numbered 9, after V lost 5 bases and J lost 4 bases. This chain's CDR3 is CATSVAAGGVYEQYF. For the CDR3, the DNA is TGTGCCACCAGTGTGGCTGCAGGGGGCGTTTACGAGCAGTACTTC.

This chain connects TRBV9 to TRBJ1-6, with D unresolved. V lost 3 bases to trimming and J lost 10 bases, with 17 bases between them. This CDR3 has 15 amino acids. Germline CDR1 SGDLS, CDR2 YYNGEE. In DNA, the CDR3 is TGTGCCAGCAGCGCACTGGGGTTTACGGGGTCACCCCTCCACTTT. This sequence encodes CASSALGFTGSPLHF.

This clonotype was found a few times. The rearrangement joins TRBV18 to TRBJ2-7, with D tentatively TRBD1 (6 bases). CDR1 is KGHSH and CDR2 is LQKENI in the germline V gene. V lost 6 bases and J 2 bases, leaving 17 bases between the germline ends. The CDR3 is 15 residues long. Here the CDR3 reads CASSPGANYPYEQYF. The CDR3 nucleotides read TGTGCCAGCTCCCCAGGGGCCAACTATCCCTACGAGCAGTACTTC.